This TCR beta chain appears in the sequencing data of a study of cytotoxic CD8 clonotypes in ibrutinib-treated CLL. TCRdb's table, derived via immunoSEQ multiplex PCR, lists solely in-frame clones and lacks some. The sample holds roughly 180,000 clones, roughly four fifths seen once. This CDR3 is 14 amino acids long. The V gene's germline CDR1 is SGHNT and CDR2 YYREEE (reference sequence). With 3 bases removed from V and 6 bases from J, the gap between germline ends came to 15 bases. This specimen consisted of PBMCs, obtained after 24 months of ibrutinib treatment. V and J are TRBV5-4 and TRBJ1-1; D possibly corresponds to TRBD1 (6 bases). The receptor was isolated from a human donor with chronic lymphocytic leukemia. The CDR3 DNA sequence: TGTGCCAGCAGCTACGACAGGTACCGAGCTGAAGCTTTCTTT. Its protein product is CASSYDRYRAEAFF.